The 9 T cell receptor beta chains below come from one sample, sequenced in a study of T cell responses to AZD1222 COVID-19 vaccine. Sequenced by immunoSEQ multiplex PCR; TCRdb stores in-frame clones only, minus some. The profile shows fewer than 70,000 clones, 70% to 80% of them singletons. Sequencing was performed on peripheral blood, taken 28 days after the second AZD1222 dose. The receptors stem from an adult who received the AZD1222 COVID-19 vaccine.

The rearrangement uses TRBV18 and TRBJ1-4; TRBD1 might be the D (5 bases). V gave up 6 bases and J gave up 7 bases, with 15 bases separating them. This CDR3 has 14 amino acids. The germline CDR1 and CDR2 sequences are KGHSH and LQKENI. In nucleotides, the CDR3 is TGTGCCAGCTCCCGGGCGGCAGGGCTTGAAAAACTGTTTTTT. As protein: CASSRAAGLEKLFF.

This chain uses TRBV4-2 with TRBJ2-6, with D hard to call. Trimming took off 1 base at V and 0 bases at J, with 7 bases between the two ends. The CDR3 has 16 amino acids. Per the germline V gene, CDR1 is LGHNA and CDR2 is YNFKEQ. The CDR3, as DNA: TGTGCCAGCAGCCAAGGCGAGAGCTCTGGGGCCAACGTCCTGACTTTC. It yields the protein CASSQGESSGANVLTF.

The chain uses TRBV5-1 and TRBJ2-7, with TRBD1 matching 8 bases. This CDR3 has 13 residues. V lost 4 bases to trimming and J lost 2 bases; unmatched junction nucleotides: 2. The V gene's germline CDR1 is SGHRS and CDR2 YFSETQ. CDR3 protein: CASSLDRAYEQYF. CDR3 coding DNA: TGCGCCAGCAGCCTGGACAGGGCCTACGAGCAGTACTTC. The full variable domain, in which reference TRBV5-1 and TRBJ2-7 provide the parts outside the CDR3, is KAGVTQTPRYLIKTRGQQVTLSCSPISGHRSVSWYQQTPGQGLQFLFEYFSETQRNKGNFPGRFSGRQFSNSRSEMNVSTLELGDSALYLCASSLDRAYEQYFGPGTRLTVT.

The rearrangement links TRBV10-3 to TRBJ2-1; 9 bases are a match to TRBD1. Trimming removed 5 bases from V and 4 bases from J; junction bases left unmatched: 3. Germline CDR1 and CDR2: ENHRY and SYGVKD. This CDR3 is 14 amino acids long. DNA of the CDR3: TGTGCCATCAGTCCGGGACAGGGATACAATGAGCAGTTCTTC. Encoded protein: CAISPGQGYNEQFF.

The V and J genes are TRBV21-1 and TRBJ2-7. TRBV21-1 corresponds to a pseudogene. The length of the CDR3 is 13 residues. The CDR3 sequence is CASGSEGPYEQYF. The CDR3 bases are TGTGCCAGCGGGTCAGAAGGCCCCTACGAGCAGTACTTC.

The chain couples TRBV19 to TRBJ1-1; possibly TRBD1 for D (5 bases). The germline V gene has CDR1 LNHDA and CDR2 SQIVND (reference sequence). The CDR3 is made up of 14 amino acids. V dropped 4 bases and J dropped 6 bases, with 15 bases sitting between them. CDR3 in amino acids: CASSTMTGGSEAFF. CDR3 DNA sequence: TGTGCCAGTAGTACCATGACCGGGGGGTCTGAAGCTTTCTTT. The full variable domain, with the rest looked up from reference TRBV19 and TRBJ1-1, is DGGITQSPKYLFRKEGQNVTLSCEQNLNHDAMYWYRQDPGQGLRLIYYSQIVNDFQKGDIAEGYSVSREKKESFPLTVTSAQKNPTAFYLCASSTMTGGSEAFFGQGTRLTVV.

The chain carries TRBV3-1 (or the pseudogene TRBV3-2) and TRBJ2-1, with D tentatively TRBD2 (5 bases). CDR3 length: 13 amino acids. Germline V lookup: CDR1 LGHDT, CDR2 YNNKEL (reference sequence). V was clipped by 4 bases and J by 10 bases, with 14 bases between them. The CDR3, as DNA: TGTGCCAGCAGCCCGGCTATATCGGGGGAGCAGTTCTTC. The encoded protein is CASSPAISGEQFF.

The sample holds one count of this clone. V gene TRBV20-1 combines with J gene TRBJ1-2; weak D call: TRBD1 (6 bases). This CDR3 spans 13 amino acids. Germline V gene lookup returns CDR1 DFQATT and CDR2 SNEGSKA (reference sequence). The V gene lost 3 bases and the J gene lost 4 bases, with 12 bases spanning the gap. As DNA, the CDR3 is TGCAGTGCTAGTACGGACAGATCCTATGGCTACACCTTC. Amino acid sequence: CSASTDRSYGYTF.

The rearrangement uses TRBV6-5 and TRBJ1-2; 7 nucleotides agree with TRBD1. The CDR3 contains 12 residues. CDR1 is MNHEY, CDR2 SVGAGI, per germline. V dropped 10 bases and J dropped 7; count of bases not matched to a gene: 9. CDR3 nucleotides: TGTGCCATCCGGGACAGTTCCGGTGGCTACACCTTC. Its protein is CAIRDSSGGYTF.